The 29 T cell receptor beta chains below all came from one sample that was sequenced in a study of blood T cell repertoires in COVID-19. Sequencing used immunoSEQ multiplex PCR; TCRdb keeps in-frame clones, though not all of them. The table lists 310,000 or so clones, more than 70% of them singletons, with roughly 1.1% in the top ten. The sequenced sample consisted of peripheral blood. These receptors all come from a woman in her fifties or sixties with acute or convalescent COVID-19.

The chain links TRBV11-2 to TRBJ1-5, with D possibly TRBD1 on 5 matching bases. The CDR3 extends over 14 amino acids. Germline values: CDR1 SGHAT, CDR2 FQNNGV. V was pared by 2 bases and J by 5 bases, with 10 bases between. CDR3 in DNA: TGTGCCAGCAGCTTAAATCTGGGGCATCAGCCCCAGCATTTT. Residues: CASSLNLGHQPQHF.

V gene TRBV28 combines with J gene TRBJ1-4; no clear D gene. Germline CDR1 is MDHEN and CDR2 is SYDVKM. The CDR3 covers 15 residues. V lost 3 bases and J 7 bases, leaving 15 bases between the germline ends. CDR3 DNA sequence: TGTGCCAGCAGTTTCGGCGATTCAAGGAGTGAAAAACTGTTTTTT. Encoded protein: CASSFGDSRSEKLFF.

The rearrangement joins TRBV11-3 to TRBJ2-1; tentatively, D is TRBD2 (6 bases). This CDR3 is built from 13 residues. Germline V gives CDR1 SGHNT, CDR2 YENEEA. V was shortened by 5 bases and J by 3 bases, with 8 bases between the two germline ends. The CDR3 reads CASSRGYYNEQFF. The DNA for the CDR3 is TGTGCCAGCAGCCGGGGGTACTACAATGAGCAGTTCTTC.

V and J are TRBV5-6 and TRBJ1-2; D gene unclear. With 1 base removed from V and 6 bases from J, the gap between germline ends came to 10 bases. Germline-derived CDR1 and CDR2 are SGHDT and YYEEEE. The CDR3 runs 13 residues. In nucleotides, the CDR3 is TGTGCCAGCAGCTTGCGGCGGGGAGATGGCTACACCTTC. Residues: CASSLRRGDGYTF.

The chain uses TRBV6-1 and TRBJ2-7; TRBD1 aligns across 8 bases. There are 15 residues in the CDR3. V lost 1 base, J lost 5 bases, and 7 bases stayed unmatched. CDR1 is MNHNS, CDR2 SASEGT, per germline. CDR3 amino acids: CASSEGDRGDDEQYV. In DNA form, the CDR3 reads TGTGCCAGCAGTGAAGGTGACAGGGGAGACGACGAGCAGTACGTC.

The chain carries TRBV30 and TRBJ2-3, with a weak D call TRBD2 (5 bases). CDR3 size: 16 residues. Germline CDR1 reads GTSNPN; CDR2 reads SVGIG (reference sequence). V lost 2 bases and J 1 base, leaving 16 bases between the germline ends. CDR3 protein: CAWSPNKISGTDTQYF. In nucleotides, the CDR3 is TGTGCCTGGAGTCCAAACAAGATTAGCGGCACAGATACGCAGTATTTT.

The rearrangement links TRBV7-7 to TRBJ2-1; a weak D match, TRBD1 (6 bases). This CDR3 has 14 amino acids. The V end was cut by 2 bases, the J end by 9 bases, with 14 bases between. Germline CDR1 reads SSHAT; CDR2 reads FNYEAQ (reference sequence). CDR3 amino acids: CASSLNAGDSEQFF. In DNA, the CDR3 is TGTGCCAGCAGCTTAAATGCAGGGGATAGTGAGCAGTTCTTC.

The J gene is TRBJ2-3, the V gene TRBV5-5; D unresolved. Germline V gene lookup returns CDR1 SGHKS and CDR2 YYEKEE (reference sequence). V shed 0 bases and J shed 2 bases, with 7 bases lying between them. The CDR3 runs 14 residues. CDR3 in amino acids: CASSLGAPTDTQYF. The CDR3 region has the DNA TGTGCCAGCAGCTTGGGGGCACCCACAGATACGCAGTATTTT. The full variable domain, completed using reference TRBV5-5 and TRBJ2-3, is DAGVTQSPTHLIKTRGQQVTLRCSPISGHKSVSWYQQVLGQGPQFIFQYYEKEERGRGNFPDRFSARQFPNYSSELNVNALLLGDSALYLCASSLGAPTDTQYFGPGTRLTVL.

This chain uses TRBV5-8 with TRBJ2-5, with a tentative D call TRBD2 (7 bases). V gave up 6 bases and J gave up 1 base, with 16 bases separating them. The germline V gene encodes CDR1 SGHTS and CDR2 YDEGEE. This CDR3 region has 15 residues. Written as DNA, the CDR3 is TGTGCCAGCACCCCTGGGAGGGGGGGCCAAGAGACCCAGTACTTC. Its protein product is CASTPGRGGQETQYF.

The chain employs TRBV5-1 and TRBJ1-1; D unresolved. Trimming cost V 1 base and J 1 base, with 8 bases left between them. The germline CDR1 and CDR2 sequences are SGHRS and YFSETQ. This CDR3 is built from 14 residues. This CDR3 reads CASSLYSRNTEAFF. The CDR3 coding sequence is TGCGCCAGCAGCTTGTATTCCAGGAACACTGAAGCTTTCTTT.

As regards this clone: The same CDR3 can be traced to other DNA sequences in this sample. This chain connects TRBV9 to TRBJ1-1; 8 nucleotides match TRBD1. Germline trimming cut 2 bases from V and 3 bases from J; bases unmatched to any gene: 3. This CDR3 region has 14 residues. Looked up from germline, CDR1 is SGDLS and CDR2 is YYNGEE. CDR3 residues: CASSVTGVDTEAFF. The DNA of the CDR3 is TGTGCCAGCAGCGTGACAGGGGTGGACACTGAAGCTTTCTTT.

The chain employs TRBV25-1 and TRBJ1-1; D gene ambiguous. V lost 3 bases and J 1 base, leaving 6 bases between the germline ends. The CDR3 totals 13 residues. Germline-derived CDR1 and CDR2 are MGHDK and SYGVNS. CDR3 bases: TGTGCCAGCAGTGACAGAAGGAACACTGAAGCTTTCTTT. The encoded protein is CASSDRRNTEAFF.

This chain links TRBV28 with TRBJ1-1; no firm D call. There are 15 residues in the CDR3. The germline gives CDR1 MDHEN, CDR2 SYDVKM. The V and J ends lost 5 bases and 8 bases respectively, with 21 bases between them. The CDR3 DNA reads as TGTGCCAGCAGTCCCTCGGGAGGGTCTCTAAGGGAAGCTTTCTTT. This codes for CASSPSGGSLREAFF.

The chain is built from TRBV24-1 and TRBJ2-2, with D perhaps matching TRBD1 (6 bases). Between the trimmed V and J ends, which lost 2 bases and 5 bases, there was a span of 11 bases. The V gene's germline CDR1 is KGHDR and CDR2 SFDVKD. This CDR3 spans 15 amino acids. The CDR3 region has the DNA TGTGCCACCAGTGATTCTGGGCAGGGGACCGGGGAGCTGTTTTTT. Its translation: CATSDSGQGTGELFF.

This clone was seen a handful of times. The V and J genes are TRBV4-1 and TRBJ2-7; TRBD1 matches at 7 bases. The CDR3 covers 14 residues. Germline loops: CDR1 MGHRA, CDR2 YSYEKL. V trimming: 4 bases; J trimming: 3 bases; junction bases outside the gene matches: 6. CDR3 residues: CASSPTGADYEQYF. CDR3 DNA: TGCGCCAGCAGCCCAACAGGGGCCGACTACGAGCAGTACTTC.

This clone was seen a single time. This rearrangement joins TRBV4-1 to TRBJ1-4, with TRBD1 matching 7 bases. J lost 5 bases, V lost 1 base, and 4 bases had no gene match. Germline-derived CDR1 and CDR2 are MGHRA and YSYEKL. CDR3 length: 15 residues. CDR3 region: CASSQVQGKNEKLFF. CDR3 DNA: TGCGCCAGCAGCCAAGTACAGGGGAAAAATGAAAAACTGTTTTTT.

The chain combines TRBV10-3 with TRBJ2-1; tentative D call: TRBD2 (5 bases). The CDR3 loop spans 16 amino acids. The germline V gene has CDR1 ENHRY and CDR2 SYGVKD. V was clipped by 0 bases and J by 6 bases, with 15 bases between them. The CDR3 DNA reads TGTGCCATCAGTGAGTCGAATCTAGCTAGGGTCAATGAGCAGTTCTTC. Translated: CAISESNLARVNEQFF.

V and J are TRBV5-4 and TRBJ1-3; 8 bases line up with TRBD1. V lost 4 bases, J lost 0 bases, and 6 bases stayed unmatched. CDR1 SGHNT and CDR2 YYREEE come from the germline V gene (reference sequence). CDR3 length: 16 amino acids. The CDR3 here is CASSQDRESSGNTIYF. As DNA, the CDR3 is TGTGCCAGCAGCCAGGACAGGGAATCCTCTGGAAACACCATATATTTT.

This sequence joins TRBV2 and TRBJ1-1; TRBD1 aligns across 7 bases. This CDR3 comprises 13 residues. V gave up 7 bases and J gave up 1 base; unmatched junction bases: 3. Germline V gene data show CDR1 as SNHLY and CDR2 as FYNNEI. Here the CDR3 reads CASTKGANTEAFF. Written as DNA, the CDR3 is TGTGCCAGCACTAAGGGGGCGAACACTGAAGCTTTCTTT.

The V call is TRBV27, the J call TRBJ1-2; 10 bases are shared with TRBD1. Germline loops: CDR1 MNHEY, CDR2 SMNVEV (reference sequence). The CDR3 spans 15 residues. The V and J ends lost 4 bases and 3 bases, in that order; junction bases with no gene match: 5. DNA of the CDR3: TGTGCCAGCAGTTCCGGGACAGGGGATCACTATGGCTACACCTTC. Its protein is CASSSGTGDHYGYTF.

The gene calls are TRBV7-9 and TRBJ1-2; 8 bases are a match to TRBD1. Germline V gives CDR1 SEHNR, CDR2 FQNEAQ (reference sequence). The CDR3 is made up of 13 amino acids. With 5 bases clipped from V and 7 bases from J, the junction kept 6 bases outside the gene matches. In DNA, the CDR3 is TGTGCCAGCAGCCGCGGACAGGGAGGTGGCTACACCTTC. Translated: CASSRGQGGGYTF.

The chain recombines TRBV24-1 with TRBJ1-4; D might be TRBD1 (5 bases). CDR1 is KGHDR, CDR2 SFDVKD, per germline. CDR3 length: 18 amino acids. Deletions cut 11 bases from V and 2 bases from J, with 26 bases between. The DNA of the CDR3 is TGTGCCAGTCTAACCGGGGGACGGCTTAGTTCGACTAATGAAAAACTGTTTTTT. Translating it yields CASLTGGRLSSTNEKLFF.

This clone was observed a handful of times. The CDR3 protein is CAWSGRGGGLQETQYF. The CDR3 nucleotides read TGTGCCTGGAGTGGAAGAGGGGGGGGTCTCCAAGAGACCCAGTACTTC. The chain employs TRBV30 and TRBJ2-5, with D possibly TRBD2 on 7 matching bases. Germline values: CDR1 GTSNPN, CDR2 SVGIG (reference sequence). V shed 1 base and J shed 1 base, with 16 bases lying between them. There are 16 residues in the CDR3. Looking up the rest from reference TRBV30 and TRBJ2-5 gives the full variable domain: SQTIHQWPATLVQPVGSPLSLECTVEGTSNPNLYWYRQAAGRGLQLLFYSVGIGQISSEVPQNLSASRPQDRQFILSSKKLLLSDSGFYLCAWSGRGGGLQETQYFGPGTRLLVL.

To note about this clone: The same CDR3 is also encoded by other DNA sequences in this sample. The genes are TRBV10-1 and TRBJ2-5, with D perhaps TRBD2 (6 bases). Per germline, CDR1 WNHNN and CDR2 SYGVQD (reference sequence). Trimming shortened V by 0 bases and J by 2 bases, and 7 bases separated the two germline ends. The CDR3 contains 14 residues. The CDR3 loop is CASSESAGQETQYF. CDR3 nucleotides: TGCGCCAGCAGTGAGTCGGCGGGGCAAGAGACCCAGTACTTC.

The chain recombines TRBV3-1 (or the pseudogene TRBV3-2) with TRBJ1-5; D ambiguous. The CDR3 totals 12 residues. CDR1 LGHDT and CDR2 YNNKEL come from the germline V gene (reference sequence). Trimming pared 2 bases from V and 6 bases from J, leaving 5 bases between. The CDR3 DNA reads TGTGCCAGCAGCCAACCGGGTCAGCCCCAGCATTTT. It translates to CASSQPGQPQHF.

This rearrangement joins TRBV7-9 to TRBJ2-6, with no clear D. Per germline, CDR1 SEHNR and CDR2 FQNEAQ (reference sequence). V lost 1 base, J lost 0 bases, and 4 bases lay in between. The CDR3 contains 15 residues. The CDR3 loop is CASSLVDSGANVLTF. The CDR3 DNA sequence: TGTGCCAGCAGCTTAGTAGACTCTGGGGCCAACGTCCTGACTTTC.

This rearrangement joins TRBV18 to TRBJ1-3; the D is unclear. CDR1 KGHSH and CDR2 LQKENI come from the germline V gene. Trimming took off 5 bases at V and 0 bases at J, with 14 bases between the two ends. The CDR3 has 16 amino acids. CDR3 DNA sequence: TGTGCCAGCTCAATCACGTCCACAGCCTCTGGAAACACCATATATTTT. Its translation is CASSITSTASGNTIYF.

V usage is TRBV11-3 and J usage is TRBJ2-1; 10 bases align to TRBD1. This CDR3 contains 12 residues. V lost 4 bases, J lost 15 bases, and 6 bases stayed unmatched. Germline V gene lookup returns CDR1 SGHNT and CDR2 YENEEA. The DNA for the CDR3 is TGTGCCAGCAGCTACCGGGACAGGGGCCGGTTCTTC. Translated, it gives CASSYRDRGRFF. Using reference TRBV11-3 and TRBJ2-1 for the parts outside the CDR3, the full variable domain is EAGVVQSPRYKIIEKKQPVAFWCNPISGHNTLYWYLQNLGQGPELLIRYENEEAVDDSQLPKDRFSAERLKGVDSTLKIQPAELGDSAVYLCASSYRDRGRFFGPGTRLTVL.

This chain uses TRBV27 with TRBJ2-5; 7 bases fit TRBD1. Germline V gene lookup returns CDR1 MNHEY and CDR2 SMNVEV (reference sequence). Trimming at V came to 6 bases and at J to 5 bases, leaving 6 bases not matched to a gene. This CDR3 contains 13 residues. CDR3 DNA sequence: TGTGCCAGCAGCTCCCGCAGGGGGGAGACCCAGTACTTC. This translates into CASSSRRGETQYF.